These 21 T cell receptor beta chains were sequenced from one sample in a study of cytotoxic CD8 clonotypes in ibrutinib-treated CLL. Data came from immunoSEQ multiplex PCR; TCRdb stores just in-frame clones and leaves some out. The sample has about 160,000 clones; approximately 80% are singletons. The sequences come from PBMCs, collected after 24 months of ibrutinib treatment. Receptor source: a human donor with chronic lymphocytic leukemia.

The chain recombines TRBV19 with TRBJ2-7, with D possibly matching TRBD1 (5 bases). The V gene lost 2 bases and the J gene lost 7 bases, with 15 bases spanning the gap. The CDR3 totals 14 residues. The germline CDR1 and CDR2 sequences are LNHDA and SQIVND (reference sequence). CDR3 region: CASSISGNSIEQYF. CDR3 in DNA: TGTGCCAGTAGTATATCAGGGAATTCTATAGAGCAGTACTTC.

This clone appeared once. The rearrangement links TRBV23-1 to TRBJ1-5, with 7 bases identical to TRBD1. TRBV23-1 is filed as an ORF, its function uncertain. V lost 0 bases to trimming and J lost 6 bases; unmatched junction nucleotides: 17. The CDR3 length is 19 residues. CDR3 DNA sequence: TGCGCCAGCAGTCAATCCCCTCGACAGGGCGCGGATTTTCTTCAGCCCCAGCATTTT. Translating gives CASSQSPRQGADFLQPQHF.

The table lists this clone with a count of one. J is TRBJ1-3 and V is TRBV29-1; a weak D match, TRBD1 (5 bases). CDR3 length: 14 residues. Germline lookup yields CDR1 SQVTM and CDR2 ANQGSEA. With 6 bases removed from V and 4 bases from J, the gap between germline ends came to 16 bases. The CDR3 sequence: CSVGGTAAGNTIYF. CDR3 in DNA: TGCAGCGTGGGTGGGACGGCTGCAGGAAACACCATATATTTT.

The V and J genes are TRBV5-4 and TRBJ1-1; 8 bases fit TRBD1. Germline CDR1 SGHNT, CDR2 YYREEE (reference sequence). V shed 5 bases and J 1 base; nucleotides not matched to a gene: 7. The CDR3 covers 15 residues. In DNA, the CDR3 is TGTGCCAGCAGATACGGACAGGGCAGGAACACTGAAGCTTTCTTT. It encodes CASRYGQGRNTEAFF.

The V gene is TRBV2, the J gene TRBJ2-2, with TRBD2 as a possible D gene (5 bases). The CDR3 covers 15 residues. Trimming removed 6 bases at V and 6 bases at J, with 17 bases between. The germline V gene has CDR1 SNHLY and CDR2 FYNNEI. The DNA for the CDR3 is TGTGCCAGCAGGACTTGGCGGGCCGCGCCCGGGGAGCTGTTTTTT. This translates into CASRTWRAAPGELFF.

The gene calls are TRBV25-1 and TRBJ1-2; TRBD1 agrees at 9 bases. The CDR3 consists of 13 residues. Per the germline V gene, CDR1 is MGHDK and CDR2 is SYGVNS. Trimming at V came to 1 base and at J to 8 bases, leaving 2 bases not matched to a gene. In nucleotides, the CDR3 is TGTGCCAGCAGTGAATGGGGACAGGGAGGCTACACCTTC. This encodes CASSEWGQGGYTF.

The rearrangement links TRBV4-1 to TRBJ2-7; D is uncertain. The length of the CDR3 is 13 residues. Germline assignment: CDR1 MGHRA and CDR2 YSYEKL. V lost 4 bases, J lost 6 bases, and 13 bases lay in between. CDR3 coding DNA: TGCGCCAGCAGCCCTCGGACCGCTGGCGAGCAGTACTTC. This encodes CASSPRTAGEQYF.

This rearrangement joins TRBV29-1 to TRBJ2-7; no firm D call. The germline gives CDR1 SQVTM, CDR2 ANQGSEA. Trimming removed 0 bases at V and 3 bases at J, with 9 bases between. The length of the CDR3 is 13 residues. CDR3 bases: TGCAGCGTTGAAGATCCCAGCCTCTACGAGCAGTACTTC. Encoded protein: CSVEDPSLYEQYF.

This clone showed up just once. The rearrangement links TRBV28 to TRBJ2-3; D remains unclear. The length of the CDR3 is 15 residues. Germline V gene sequence: CDR1 MDHEN, CDR2 SYDVKM. V lost 10 bases to trimming and J lost 0 bases, with 17 bases between them. CDR3 nucleotides: TGTGCCATCCTCGGACCCTCCACTAGCACAGATACGCAGTATTTT. Its protein product is CAILGPSTSTDTQYF.

This chain uses TRBV6-5 with TRBJ1-2; D remains unclear. The CDR3 loop spans 13 amino acids. V dropped 0 bases and J dropped 7 bases, with 9 bases sitting between them. Germline V CDR1 and CDR2: MNHEY, SVGAGI. The CDR3 DNA sequence: TGTGCCAGCAGTTACTCGGAGGGCATTGGCTACACCTTC. Translating it yields CASSYSEGIGYTF.

The rearrangement links TRBV5-1 to TRBJ2-7; no clear D gene. The CDR3 has 11 residues. V lost 3 bases and J 2 bases, leaving 3 bases between the germline ends. The germline CDR1 and CDR2 sequences are SGHRS and YFSETQ. The CDR3 is CASSSPYEQYF. Written as DNA, the CDR3 is TGCGCCAGCAGCTCACCCTACGAGCAGTACTTC.

The chain carries TRBV7-2 and TRBJ2-7; D call uncertain. Per the germline V gene, CDR1 is SGHTA and CDR2 is FQGNSA. The CDR3 length is 15 residues. V was clipped by 4 bases and J by 0 bases, with 13 bases between them. CDR3 in amino acids: CASSSLGGLSYEQYF. Here the CDR3 DNA reads TGTGCCAGCAGCTCGTTAGGCGGCCTCTCCTACGAGCAGTACTTC.

V gene TRBV6-1 combines with J gene TRBJ2-7, with 7 nucleotides matching TRBD2. This CDR3 has 17 residues. The germline gives CDR1 MNHNS, CDR2 SASEGT. J was trimmed by 4 bases and V by 4 bases; bases with no gene match: 16. The CDR3 coding sequence is TGTGCCAGCAGTGGGCTAGGGGCTAGCGGAGGGATTTACGAGCAGTACTTC. Its translation is CASSGLGASGGIYEQYF.

The rearrangement joins TRBV4-2 to TRBJ1-5; D may be TRBD1 (6 bases). Germline V gene sequence: CDR1 LGHNA, CDR2 YNFKEQ. Trimming stripped 0 bases from V and 3 bases from J, with 15 bases between. The CDR3 is 17 amino acids. In DNA, the CDR3 is TGTGCCAGCAGCCAAGAGGCTCAGGGGCCCCCCAATCAGCCCCAGCATTTT. As protein: CASSQEAQGPPNQPQHF.

V usage is TRBV6-6 and J usage is TRBJ1-2; D perhaps matches TRBD1 (5 bases). Per the germline V gene, CDR1 is MNHNY and CDR2 is SVGAGI (reference sequence). Deletions cut 7 bases from V and 0 bases from J, with 12 bases between. The CDR3 spans 14 residues. This chain's CDR3 is CASINGGSNYGYTF. In DNA, the CDR3 is TGTGCCAGCATAAACGGGGGGTCTAACTATGGCTACACCTTC.

The chain combines TRBV5-1 with TRBJ2-7; 14 bases line up with TRBD2. Per germline, CDR1 SGHRS and CDR2 YFSETQ. V gave up 4 bases and J gave up 7 bases; unmatched junction bases: 7. This CDR3 is 15 amino acids long. In DNA, the CDR3 is TGCGCCAGCAGCCCTGGGACTAGCGGGAGAGAAGAGCAGTACTTC. Its protein product is CASSPGTSGREEQYF.

This clone was detected once. The rearrangement uses TRBV6-5 and TRBJ2-2; D may be TRBD2 (6 bases). Trimming cost V 2 bases and J 3 bases, with 10 bases left between them. Germline CDR1 MNHEY, CDR2 SVGAGI. The CDR3 extends over 15 amino acids. CDR3 in DNA: TGTGCCAGCAGTTACGGGACTTCAGACACCGGGGAGCTGTTTTTT. As protein: CASSYGTSDTGELFF.

The chain carries TRBV28 and TRBJ2-7; D may be TRBD2 (6 bases). Germline V gene sequence: CDR1 MDHEN, CDR2 SYDVKM. The CDR3 is 17 residues long. V lost 3 bases and J 3 bases, leaving 21 bases between the germline ends. The CDR3 loop reads CASSLAKGRGGYYEQYF. CDR3 in DNA: TGTGCCAGCAGTTTGGCGAAGGGGCGGGGCGGATACTACGAGCAGTACTTC.

This clone showed up just once. The V gene is TRBV18, the J gene TRBJ2-7; tentatively, D is TRBD2 (5 bases). Per the germline V gene, CDR1 is KGHSH and CDR2 is LQKENI. V was trimmed by 3 bases and J by 2 bases, leaving 11 bases between them. CDR3 length: 14 residues. The CDR3 region has the DNA TGTGCCAGCTCACCGCCCGGGGTTGCCTACGAGCAGTACTTC. This gives the protein CASSPPGVAYEQYF.

V is TRBV30 and J is TRBJ1-5; weak D call: TRBD1 (5 bases). CDR3 length equals 13 residues. Germline loops: CDR1 GTSNPN, CDR2 SVGIG (reference sequence). V lost 5 bases and J lost 1, with 9 bases in between. The CDR3 protein is CAWATVSNQPQHF. The CDR3 DNA reads as TGTGCCTGGGCGACAGTAAGCAATCAGCCCCAGCATTTT.

This clone appeared a few times. At the DNA level, this CDR3 is encoded by other sequences in the same sample as well. This rearrangement joins TRBV9 to TRBJ1-1; D ambiguous. Germline values: CDR1 SGDLS, CDR2 YYNGEE. The CDR3 is 13 amino acids. V was trimmed by 1 base and J by 5 bases, leaving 9 bases between them. Here the CDR3 reads CASSVQGGTEAFF. The CDR3, as DNA: TGTGCCAGCAGCGTACAAGGAGGGACTGAAGCTTTCTTT.